This T cell receptor beta chain was found in a study of T-cell memory formation after mild COVID-19. Broader study findings: Largely, contracting CD4+ clones fell within CM and EM, and contracting CD8+ clones within EMRA.

The germline V gene has CDR1 SNHLY and CDR2 FYNNEI. This CDR3 has 14 amino acids. Trimming cost V 7 bases and J 5 bases, with 17 bases left between them. A single record per CDR3 protein comes from TCRdb applying MiXCR to the 5' RACE reads. The profile shows 250,000 to 400,000 distinct CDR3 sequences, 14% of them singletons. This clonotype was detected ten times or more. Its antigen is not known. What was sequenced was PBMCs or a T cell subset sorted from them (not recorded which). The V gene is TRBV2, the J gene TRBJ2-5; D is uncertain. The clonotype comes from a man between 18 and 35 years old who had mild COVID-19 (a few samples of this study predate the infection). Cell type and time point are not known. The CDR3 region is CASTSQIGLETQYF. CDR3 bases: TGTGCCAGCACATCGCAAATAGGTCTGGAGACCCAGTACTTC.